This T cell receptor (beta chain) was obtained from a study of control samples from healthy donors and cancer patients. CDR1 and CDR2 (germline): SGHNT, YYREEE (reference sequence). The CDR3 runs 13 residues. J was trimmed by 8 bases and V by 7 bases; bases with no gene match: 9. The method was immunoSEQ multiplex PCR; TCRdb's version includes in-frame clones alone and lacks a portion of them. Of approximately 70,000 clones listed, approximately 80% were seen once; the top ten hold about 15%. The rearrangement joins TRBV5-4 to TRBJ2-3; 8 positions agree with TRBD2. The sequence derives from a man aged 45-65 years in good health. What was sequenced was blood. The CDR3 coding sequence is TGTGCCAGCGCCGGGACTAGTCTTGGTACGCAGTATTTT. Translating it yields CASAGTSLGTQYF.